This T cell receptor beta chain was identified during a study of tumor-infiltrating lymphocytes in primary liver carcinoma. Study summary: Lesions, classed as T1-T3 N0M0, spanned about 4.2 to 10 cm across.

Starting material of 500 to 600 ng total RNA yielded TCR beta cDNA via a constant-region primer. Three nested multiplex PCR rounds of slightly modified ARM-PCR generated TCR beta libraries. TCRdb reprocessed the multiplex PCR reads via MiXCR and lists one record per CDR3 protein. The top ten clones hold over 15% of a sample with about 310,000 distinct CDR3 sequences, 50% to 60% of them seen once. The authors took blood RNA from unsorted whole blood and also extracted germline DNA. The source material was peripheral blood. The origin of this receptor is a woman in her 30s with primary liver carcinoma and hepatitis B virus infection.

The CDR3 loop reads CASSSPSGTGEETQYF. The CDR3 DNA is TGTGCCAGCAGTTCACCTTCCGGGACAGGGGAGGAGACCCAGTACTTC. The gene calls are TRBV5-4 and TRBJ2-5, with TRBD1 identical over 10 bases. V trimming: 5 bases; J trimming: 5 bases; junction bases outside the gene matches: 12. The CDR3 has 16 amino acids. Germline values: CDR1 SGHNT, CDR2 YYREEE (reference sequence).